This T cell receptor beta chain originates from a study of OX40 agonist ivuxolimab in advanced cancers. The method was immunoSEQ multiplex PCR; TCRdb's version includes in-frame clones alone and lacks a portion of them. The data contain 55,000 to 75,000 clones, around four fifths of them seen just once; the ten biggest clones take up 5.9%. Per germline, CDR1 MDHEN and CDR2 SYDVKM. V gave up 8 bases and J gave up 1 base, with 13 bases separating them. The CDR3 loop spans 14 amino acids. The TCR originated in an adult with an advanced solid tumor such as melanoma, head and neck, liver or kidney cancer. The J gene is TRBJ2-3, the V gene TRBV28; a weak D match, TRBD2 (5 bases). This sample comprised CD4+ or CD8+ T cells sorted from blood, obtained in a trial of the OX40 agonist ivuxolimab. The CDR3 region has the DNA TGTGCCAGCGGGGAGCAGGACCGCACAGATACGCAGTATTTT. Translating it yields CASGEQDRTDTQYF.